This TCR beta chain was recorded in a study of vaccination and CD4 T cells after COVID-19. As to treatment: roughly nine-day PBMC culture with coronavirus spike peptide pools or control peptides (ViraFEST assay). PBMCs were cultured at two million per well with roughly 9.7 IU/ml IL-2 and approximately 10 ug/ml peptide pools. Sequencing of DNA taken from cultured CD4+ T cells relied on the Oncomine TCR Beta short-read assay. TCRdb recomputed calls from the PCR reads with MiXCR, one row per CDR3 protein. The data hold 7,100 or so distinct CDR3 sequences, with about 64% observed a single time. The CDR3 is made up of 16 amino acids. V gave up 2 bases and J gave up 3 bases; unmatched junction bases: 11. Germline CDR1 is DFQATT and CDR2 is SNEGSKA (reference sequence). With regard to this clonotype: The antigen remains undetermined.

The chain recombines TRBV20-1 with TRBJ2-5; 8 bases match TRBD1. This TCR was sampled from a human donor who had recovered from COVID-19. Sequenced sample: CD4+ T cells from blood, cultured in vitro. In DNA, the CDR3 is TGCAGTGCTAGAACCAGACAGGGGAACCAGGAAGAGACCCAGTACTTC. Its protein is CSARTRQGNQEETQYF.